This TCR beta chain was captured in a study of regulatory T cells in long-lasting Graves disease. The time point is: newly diagnosed GD, antithyroid drugs for less than 3 months. Construction of the TCR library relied on RNA isolated from PBMCs. Germline V lookup: CDR1 SGHKS, CDR2 YYEKEE (reference sequence). The ends were cut back, 6 bases at V and 8 bases at J, with 15 bases in the middle. This CDR3 is 14 amino acids long. TCR beta libraries were built with iRepertoire HTBI primers and Arm-PCR of CDR3 regions. TCRdb reanalysed the multiplex PCR reads using MiXCR and keeps one entry per CDR3 protein. The table lists about 520,000 distinct CDR3 sequences, about 12% of them singletons. The table lists this clonotype with many counts. The same specimen was also included in a second study, on T cells in Graves' hyperthyroidism and ophthalmopathy.

The rearrangement joins TRBV5-5 to TRBJ1-6; D gene ambiguous. Material: peripheral blood mononuclear cells (PBMCs), obtained at new diagnosis, from a patient treated with antithyroid drugs. This clonotype was obtained from a young woman with Graves disease. The CDR3 nucleotides read TGTGCCAGCACCAACACCCCTAGGGATTCACCCCTCCACTTT. Protein product: CASTNTPRDSPLHF.